These 5 T cell receptor beta chains share one sample of origin, sequenced in a study of identical twins listed by TCRdb under 2016. Library method: 5' RACE. The listed sequencing device is Illumina HiSeq 2000. The public reads were reprocessed in TCRdb via fastp at Q25 and MiXCR, keeping in-frame beta chains. Each CDR3 protein gets just one entry, which takes the most common genes and DNA from the rows behind it. This sample lists 310,000 or so distinct CDR3 sequences; over 8.5% were detected once. Of the sample, approximately 7% falls within the top ten clones. This sample also appeared in a second study, on yellow fever vaccine responses in identical twins.

Sample: CD8+ T cells sorted from blood. The receptors stem from a woman between 18 and 29 years old in good health.

V gene TRBV27 combines with J gene TRBJ2-2; 9 bases align to TRBD1. Germline CDR1 MNHEY, CDR2 SMNVEV (reference sequence). Germline trimming cut 5 bases from V and 4 bases from J; bases unmatched to any gene: 5. The CDR3 is made up of 15 amino acids. CDR3 in amino acids: CASSPLTGGTGELFF. CDR3 bases: TGTGCCAGCAGTCCCCTGACAGGGGGCACCGGGGAGCTGTTTTTT.

This clonotype was seen ten or more times. The rearrangement joins TRBV29-1 to TRBJ2-1; the match to TRBD2 covers 8 bases. The germline V gene has CDR1 SQVTM and CDR2 ANQGSEA. V gave up 6 bases and J gave up 8 bases; unmatched junction bases: 12. The CDR3 is 14 amino acids. The CDR3 DNA sequence: TGCAGCGTGGTCCCAGCGGGAGCTTCTCATGAGCAGTTCTTC. It translates to CSVVPAGASHEQFF.

This clonotype was counted many times. The rearrangement joins TRBV10-3 to TRBJ2-5; 12 nucleotides match TRBD2. The CDR3 consists of 19 residues. Germline CDR1 and CDR2: ENHRY and SYGVKD. V shed 5 bases and J 5 bases; nucleotides not matched to a gene: 18. The CDR3 sequence: CAISPSAPLLAGGNETQYF. Here the CDR3 DNA reads TGTGCCATCAGTCCGAGTGCCCCCCTTCTAGCGGGAGGGAATGAGACCCAGTACTTC.

The gene calls are TRBV7-8 and TRBJ1-1, with D maybe TRBD1 (5 bases). V lost 4 bases, J lost 6 bases, and 12 bases lay in between. In germline, CDR1 is SGHVS, CDR2 FQNEAQ. The CDR3 loop spans 13 amino acids. CDR3 coding DNA: TGTGCCAGCAGCTGGGACGGACCCTCTGAAGCTTTCTTT. This encodes CASSWDGPSEAFF. The full variable domain, completed using reference TRBV7-8 and TRBJ1-1, is GAGVSQSPRYKVAKRGQDVALRCDPISGHVSLFWYQQALGQGPEFLTYFQNEAQLDKSGLPSDRFFAERPEGSVSTLKIQRTQQEDSAVYLCASSWDGPSEAFFGQGTRLTVV.

A few counts support this clonotype. V usage is TRBV7-6 and J usage is TRBJ2-7, with 10 bases identical to TRBD2. V lost 4 bases to trimming and J lost 4 bases; unmatched junction nucleotides: 13. CDR1 is SGHVS and CDR2 is FNYEAQ in the germline V gene. The CDR3 extends over 17 amino acids. The CDR3 spells CASSSPEPSGSQYEQYF. The CDR3 nucleotides are TGTGCCAGCAGCTCCCCGGAGCCTAGCGGGAGTCAATACGAGCAGTACTTC.